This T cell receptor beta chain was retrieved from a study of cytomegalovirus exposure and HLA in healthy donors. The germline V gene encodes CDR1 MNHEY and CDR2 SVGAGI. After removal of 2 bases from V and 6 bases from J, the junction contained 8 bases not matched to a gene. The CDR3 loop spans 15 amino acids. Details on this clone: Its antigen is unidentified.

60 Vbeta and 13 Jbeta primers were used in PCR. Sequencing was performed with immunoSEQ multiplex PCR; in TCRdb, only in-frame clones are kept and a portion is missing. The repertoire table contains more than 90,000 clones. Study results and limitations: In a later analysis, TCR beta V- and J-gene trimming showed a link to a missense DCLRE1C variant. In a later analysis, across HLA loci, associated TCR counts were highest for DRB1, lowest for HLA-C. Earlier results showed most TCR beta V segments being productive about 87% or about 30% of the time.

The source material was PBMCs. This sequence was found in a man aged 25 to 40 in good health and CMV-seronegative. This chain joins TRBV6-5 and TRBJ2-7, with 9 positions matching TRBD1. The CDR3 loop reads CASSYMGQGMGEQYF. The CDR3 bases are TGTGCCAGCAGTTACATGGGACAGGGAATGGGCGAGCAGTACTTC.